The 9 T cell receptor beta chains in this list originate from one sample, sequenced in a study of T cells in Graves' hyperthyroidism and ophthalmopathy. Amplified regions were TCR beta CDR3 sequences from RNA transcripts. Researchers ran a first-round RT-PCR on the TCR CDR3 using the HTBI primer set. TCRdb processed the multiplex PCR reads anew with MiXCR; each CDR3 protein has one entry. This sample has roughly 380,000 distinct CDR3 sequences, with about 14% found just once. The specimen was blood. The receptors come from a woman aged 60-75 years with Graves' hyperthyroidism.

This clonotype came up many times. This chain uses TRBV3-1 with TRBJ2-5; possible D gene TRBD2, 6 bases. The CDR3 totals 14 residues. V gave up 2 bases and J gave up 4 bases, with 11 bases separating them. In germline, CDR1 is LGHDT, CDR2 YNNKEL (reference sequence). The CDR3: CASSQLTGGETQYF. The CDR3 nucleotides read TGTGCCAGCAGCCAATTAACCGGGGGAGAGACCCAGTACTTC.

In its sample, this clonotype was seen a few times. The rearrangement joins TRBV5-4 to TRBJ2-5; D might be TRBD2 (5 bases). The V gene's germline CDR1 is SGHNT and CDR2 YYREEE (reference sequence). The CDR3 is made up of 17 amino acids. V was trimmed by 2 bases and J by 4 bases, leaving 21 bases between them. This CDR3 is CASSFLSGRTLGETQYF. The CDR3 DNA reads TGTGCCAGCAGCTTTTTGAGCGGCAGGACCCTAGGAGAGACCCAGTACTTC.

V is TRBV2 and J is TRBJ2-5; the match to TRBD2 covers 8 bases. The CDR3 extends over 15 amino acids. Trimming removed 4 bases from V and 1 base from J; junction bases left unmatched: 5. Looked up from germline, CDR1 is SNHLY and CDR2 is FYNNEI. The CDR3 loop is CASSGASGPQETQYF. CDR3 sequence (DNA): TGTGCCAGCAGTGGGGCTAGCGGGCCCCAAGAGACCCAGTACTTC.

This chain connects TRBV9 to TRBJ2-7, with TRBD2 as a possible D gene (6 bases). V dropped 0 bases and J dropped 7 bases, with 17 bases sitting between them. The CDR3 is made up of 15 amino acids. The germline CDR1 and CDR2 sequences are SGDLS and YYNGEE. In DNA form, the CDR3 reads TGTGCCAGCAGCGTAGATAATTGGGGCGCGGGGGAGCAGTACTTC. Residues: CASSVDNWGAGEQYF.

This clonotype was observed many times. The gene calls are TRBV5-1 and TRBJ1-2, with D unresolved. The CDR3 sequence is 14 residues long. CDR1 is SGHRS, CDR2 YFSETQ, per germline. The germline V and J ends were trimmed by 4 bases and 2 bases, with 12 bases remaining between them. CDR3 in DNA: TGCGCCAGCAGCCCGGACCAGGCAAACTATGGCTACACCTTC. Its translation is CASSPDQANYGYTF.

This clonotype occurred many times. The V and J genes are TRBV7-9 and TRBJ2-7; D might be TRBD1 (5 bases). The germline gives CDR1 SEHNR, CDR2 FQNEAQ (reference sequence). This CDR3 comprises 16 residues. The V end was cut by 4 bases, the J end by 2 bases, with 18 bases between. CDR3: CASSSTDPARAYEQYF. CDR3 nucleotides: TGTGCCAGCAGCTCCACCGATCCCGCCAGGGCCTACGAGCAGTACTTC.

Many counts were recorded for this clonotype. The V gene is TRBV27, the J gene TRBJ1-5; D unresolved. This CDR3 spans 15 amino acids. CDR1 is MNHEY and CDR2 is SMNVEV in the germline V gene (reference sequence). Between the trimmed V and J ends, which lost 8 bases and 5 bases, there was a span of 19 bases. CDR3: CASAPWARTHQPQHF. The CDR3 nucleotides read TGTGCCAGCGCACCCTGGGCCCGAACCCATCAGCCCCAGCATTTT.

The chain uses TRBV11-2 and TRBJ2-2; D remains ambiguous. V lost 2 bases to trimming and J lost 6 bases, with 4 bases between them. The CDR3 loop spans 12 amino acids. The germline V gene has CDR1 SGHAT and CDR2 FQNNGV. The CDR3 protein is CASSLLPGELFF. Written as DNA, the CDR3 is TGTGCCAGCAGCTTATTACCCGGGGAGCTGTTTTTT.

There are a few counts of this clonotype. The chain recombines TRBV7-2 with TRBJ1-2, with TRBD1 identical over 10 bases. V was pared by 5 bases and J by 7 bases, with 7 bases of the junction left unmatched. This CDR3 contains 14 residues. Germline assignment: CDR1 SGHTA and CDR2 FQGNSA. CDR3 sequence: CASSARQGALGYTF. In DNA form, the CDR3 reads TGTGCCAGCAGCGCCAGACAGGGGGCGCTTGGCTACACCTTC.